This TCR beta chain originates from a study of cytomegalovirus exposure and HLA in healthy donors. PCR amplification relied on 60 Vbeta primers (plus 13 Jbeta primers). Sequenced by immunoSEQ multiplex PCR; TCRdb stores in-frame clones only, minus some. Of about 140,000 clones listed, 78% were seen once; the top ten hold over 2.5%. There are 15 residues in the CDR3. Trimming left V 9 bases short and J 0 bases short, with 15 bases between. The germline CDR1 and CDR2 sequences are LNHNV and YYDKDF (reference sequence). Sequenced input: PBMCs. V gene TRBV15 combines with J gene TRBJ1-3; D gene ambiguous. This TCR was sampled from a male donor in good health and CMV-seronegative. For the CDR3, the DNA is TGTGCCACTAATACCGGGAGAAGCTCTGGAAACACCATATATTTT. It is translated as CATNTGRSSGNTIYF. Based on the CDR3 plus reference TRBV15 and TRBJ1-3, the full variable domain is DAMVIQNPRYQVTQFGKPVTLSCSQTLNHNVMYWYQQKSSQAPKLLFHYYDKDFNNEADTPDNFQSRRPNTSFCFLDIRSPGLGDTAMYLCATNTGRSSGNTIYFGEGSWLTVV.